One and the same sample provided the 15 T cell receptor beta chains below, sequenced in a study of tumor-infiltrating lymphocytes in primary liver carcinoma. A primer matching the constant region was used to make TCR beta cDNA from approximately 500 ng of total RNA. ARM-PCR was slightly modified, and three nested multiplex PCR rounds with it gave rise to the TCR beta libraries. The first two PCR rounds used TRBV1-TRBV30 primers with a Cbeta primer, nine to eleven cycles each. TCRdb re-derived calls from the multiplex PCR reads in MiXCR, one entry per CDR3 protein. The data contain about 200,000 distinct CDR3 sequences, around three fifths of them seen just once; the ten biggest clones take up 5.5% to 9%. The blood RNA (from unsorted whole blood) was obtained, and germline DNA was also extracted. What was sequenced was peripheral blood. These receptors were collected from a woman aged 55-69 years with primary liver carcinoma and hepatitis B virus infection.

As regards this clonotype: Its ends do not fully match the called genes, so a read error is possible. The chain carries TRBV11-1 and TRBJ2-1; tentative D call: TRBD2 (6 bases). Germline CDR1 reads SGHAT; CDR2 reads FQDESV (reference sequence). The CDR3 has 16 residues. In nucleotides, the CDR3 is TGTGCAAGCAGCTTTCGAGGCGGGACCTTATACAAAGAGCAGTTCTTC. Translation gives CASSFRGGTLYKEQFF.

The chain combines TRBV6-4 with TRBJ1-2; D is perhaps TRBD1 (5 bases). The CDR3 is 12 amino acids. Germline loops: CDR1 MRHNA, CDR2 SNTAGT. Trimming pared 11 bases from V and 6 bases from J, leaving 16 bases between. The CDR3 DNA sequence: TGTGCCGGTAAACTGAACAGGAATGGCTACACCTTC. It encodes CAGKLNRNGYTF.

This clonotype was detected only once. A much more abundant neighbour one base away suggests this may be a read error. This chain joins TRBV7-9 and TRBJ1-1; 7 nucleotides align to TRBD1. The CDR3 extends over 15 amino acids. Germline trimming cut 1 base from V and 8 bases from J; bases unmatched to any gene: 10. Germline V lookup: CDR1 SEHNR, CDR2 FQNEAQ (reference sequence). The CDR3 here is CASSLVGMGDREAFF. In DNA, the CDR3 is TGTGCCAGCAGCTTAGTCGGTATGGGGGACAGAGAAGCTTTCTTT.

Concerning this clonotype: Given a much more abundant clone one base away, this may be a read error. This chain connects TRBV5-4 to TRBJ2-1; D is ambiguous. This CDR3 has 14 amino acids. V lost 1 base and J lost 6, with 11 bases in between. Germline lookup yields CDR1 SGHNT and CDR2 YYREEE (reference sequence). The CDR3 region has the DNA TGTGCCAGCAGCTTGATGGTCCACCCCAATGAGCAGTTCTTC. It codes for CASSLMVHPNEQFF.

This clonotype has only a few counts. The CDR3 ends on some other residue instead of the conserved phenylalanine or tryptophan, so this is likely a read error. J is TRBJ1-5 and V is TRBV11-2; no definite D call. This CDR3 comprises 13 residues. Germline V gives CDR1 SGHAT, CDR2 FQNNGV. The CDR3 here is CASSLVSNKPQHY. DNA for the CDR3: TGTGCCAGCAGCTTAGTTTCCAATAAGCCCCAGCATTAT.

This chain joins TRBV10-1 and TRBJ2-7; possibly TRBD2 for D (6 bases). Trimming left V 0 bases short and J 4 bases short, with 10 bases between. This CDR3 comprises 14 residues. Germline-derived CDR1 and CDR2 are WNHNN and SYGVQD (reference sequence). The CDR3 DNA follows: TGCGCCAGCAGTGAGTCCCCACGGGGGTACGAGCAGTACTTC. This codes for CASSESPRGYEQYF.

Regarding this clonotype: A much larger clonotype is one base distant, so this may be a read error. The chain carries TRBV6-1 and TRBJ1-1; 9 positions match TRBD1. V trimming: 9 bases; J trimming: 4 bases; junction bases outside the gene matches: 9. CDR3 size: 14 residues. CDR1 MNHNS and CDR2 SASEGT come from the germline V gene. The CDR3 protein is CASPSQDRGTEAFF. CDR3 coding DNA: TGTGCCAGTCCTAGCCAGGACAGGGGCACTGAAGCTTTCTTT.

Concerning this clonotype: A read error is possible here, since a much larger clone lies one base away. The genes are TRBV28 and TRBJ1-5; 8 nucleotides match TRBD1. The length of the CDR3 is 15 residues. Germline-derived CDR1 and CDR2 are MDHEN and SYDVKM. Trimming removed 5 bases from V and 7 bases from J; junction bases left unmatched: 10. The CDR3 sequence is CASSTLGQGVQPQHF. CDR3 DNA sequence: TGTGCCAGCAGTACGCTAGGACAGGGTGTCCAGCCCCAGCATTTT.

A few counts support this clonotype. This rearrangement joins TRBV11-2 to TRBJ1-5, with 7 bases lining up with TRBD1. The CDR3 contains 15 residues. Germline lookup yields CDR1 SGHAT and CDR2 FQNNGV. The CDR3 reads CVGSATTGFDQPQHF. As DNA, the CDR3 is TGTGTCGGCAGCGCCACGACAGGGTTCGATCAGCCCCAGCATTTT.

At least ten counts were recorded for this clonotype. This chain uses TRBV7-9 with TRBJ2-5; D perhaps matches TRBD1 (6 bases). CDR1 SEHNR and CDR2 FQNEAQ come from the germline V gene (reference sequence). Trimming shortened V by 1 base and J by 5 bases, and 14 bases separated the two germline ends. The CDR3 contains 15 residues. The CDR3 protein is CASSLEQGVKETQYF. CDR3 DNA sequence: TGTGCCAGCAGCTTAGAACAGGGTGTGAAGGAGACCCAGTACTTC.

The count of this clonotype is one. A much larger clone lies one base from this, so it may be a read error. The chain employs TRBV4-1 and TRBJ2-7; D not resolved. Germline V lookup: CDR1 MGHRA, CDR2 YSYEKL. V lost 0 bases and J lost 0, with 12 bases in between. CDR3 size: 16 residues. The CDR3 sequence is CASSQDQITASYEQYF. DNA for the CDR3: TGCGCCAGCAGCCAAGATCAGATAACAGCCTCCTACGAGCAGTACTTC.

There are a few counts of this clonotype. V is TRBV5-1 and J is TRBJ2-1; 8 bases map to TRBD2. The CDR3 covers 13 residues. J gave up 9 bases and V 4 bases, and 6 bases lay outside the gene matches. Germline V gene data show CDR1 as SGHRS and CDR2 as YFSETQ. The CDR3 here is CASSPYSGAEQFF. Written as DNA, the CDR3 is TGCGCCAGCAGCCCTTATAGCGGGGCTGAGCAGTTCTTC.

With regard to this clonotype: Because it lacks the conserved phenylalanine or tryptophan at the end, this CDR3 is likely a read error. This chain uses TRBV6-2 or TRBV6-3 with TRBJ2-3; no clear D. The V end was cut by 2 bases, the J end by 4 bases, with 10 bases between. The CDR3 has 14 residues. CDR1 is MNHEY and CDR2 is SVGEGT in the germline V gene. The CDR3 DNA sequence: TGTGCCAGCAGTTACAGTCTAGTGCCAGATACGCAGTATTCT. This sequence encodes CASSYSLVPDTQYS.

Points on this clonotype: This may arise from a read error, as a much more abundant clone is one base away. The chain couples TRBV6-6 to TRBJ1-2, with D unclear. Germline V lookup: CDR1 MNHNY, CDR2 SVGAGI (reference sequence). V lost 4 bases to trimming and J lost 7 bases, with 16 bases between them. The length of the CDR3 is 14 residues. The chain's CDR3 is CASSSGRVRSGYTF. CDR3 in DNA: TGTGCCAGCAGTTCGGGGAGGGTTAGGAGTGGCTACACCTTC.

Concerning this clonotype: A single base separates this from a much larger clone, so it may be a read error. The V and J genes are TRBV6-1 and TRBJ2-7; D not resolved. This CDR3 has 16 amino acids. The germline V gene has CDR1 MNHNS and CDR2 SASEGT. V shed 3 bases and J shed 3 bases, with 18 bases lying between them. This CDR3 is CASSEASIPLIYEQYF. The CDR3, as DNA: TGTGCCAGCAGTGAGGCTAGTATCCCTCTCATCTACGAGCAGTACTTC.